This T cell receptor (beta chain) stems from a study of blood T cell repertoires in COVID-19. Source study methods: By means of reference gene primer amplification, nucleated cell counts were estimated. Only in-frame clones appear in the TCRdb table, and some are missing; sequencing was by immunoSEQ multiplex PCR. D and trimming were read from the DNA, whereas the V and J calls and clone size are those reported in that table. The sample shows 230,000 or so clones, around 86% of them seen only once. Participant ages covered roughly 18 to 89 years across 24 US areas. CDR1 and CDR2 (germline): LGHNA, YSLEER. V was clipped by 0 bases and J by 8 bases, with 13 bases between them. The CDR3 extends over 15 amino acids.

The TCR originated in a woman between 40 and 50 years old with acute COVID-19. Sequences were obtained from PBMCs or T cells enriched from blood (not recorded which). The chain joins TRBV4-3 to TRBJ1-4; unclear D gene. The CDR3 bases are TGCGCCAGCAGCCAAGATCGGGTAGGGAGAGAAAAACTGTTTTTT. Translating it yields CASSQDRVGREKLFF.